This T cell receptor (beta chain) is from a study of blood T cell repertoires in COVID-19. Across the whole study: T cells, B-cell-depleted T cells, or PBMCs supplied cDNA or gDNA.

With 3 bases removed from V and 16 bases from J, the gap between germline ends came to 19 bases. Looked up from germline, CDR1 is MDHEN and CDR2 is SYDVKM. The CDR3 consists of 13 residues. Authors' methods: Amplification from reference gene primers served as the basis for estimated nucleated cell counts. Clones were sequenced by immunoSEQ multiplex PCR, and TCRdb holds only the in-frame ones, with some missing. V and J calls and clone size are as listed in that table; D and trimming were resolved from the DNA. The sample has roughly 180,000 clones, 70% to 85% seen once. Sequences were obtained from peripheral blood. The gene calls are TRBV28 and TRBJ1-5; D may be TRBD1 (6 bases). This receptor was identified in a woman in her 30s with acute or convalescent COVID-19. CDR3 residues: CASSFVVRDTPHF. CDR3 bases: TGTGCCAGCAGTTTTGTCGTGAGGGACACACCTCATTTT.